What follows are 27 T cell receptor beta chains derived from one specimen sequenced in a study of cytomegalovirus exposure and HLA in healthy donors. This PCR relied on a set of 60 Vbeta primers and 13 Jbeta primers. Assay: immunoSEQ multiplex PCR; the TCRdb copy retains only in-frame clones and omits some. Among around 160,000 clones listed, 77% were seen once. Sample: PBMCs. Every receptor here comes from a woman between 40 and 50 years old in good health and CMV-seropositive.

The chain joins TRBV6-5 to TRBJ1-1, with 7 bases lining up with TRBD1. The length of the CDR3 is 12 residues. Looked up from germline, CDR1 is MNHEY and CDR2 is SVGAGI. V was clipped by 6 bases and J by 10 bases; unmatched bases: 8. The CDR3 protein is CASSRGTDGAFF. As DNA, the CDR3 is TGTGCCAGCAGCCGCGGGACAGATGGAGCTTTCTTT.

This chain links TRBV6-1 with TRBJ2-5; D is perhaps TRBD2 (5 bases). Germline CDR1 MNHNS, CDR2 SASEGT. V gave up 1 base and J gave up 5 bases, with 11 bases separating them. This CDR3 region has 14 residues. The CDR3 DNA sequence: TGTGCCAGCAGTGAAGAAAGAGGGCGGGAGACCCAGTACTTC. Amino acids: CASSEERGRETQYF.

Here the CDR3 reads CASSEGVAGKNIQYF. The CDR3 coding sequence is TGTGCCAGCAGTGAAGGGGTTGCAGGGAAAAACATTCAGTACTTC. The chain uses TRBV6-1 and TRBJ2-4; TRBD1 is a possible D gene (5 bases). V was cut by 1 base and J by 4 bases, with 11 bases left in between. Looked up from germline, CDR1 is MNHNS and CDR2 is SASEGT. The CDR3 runs to 15 residues.

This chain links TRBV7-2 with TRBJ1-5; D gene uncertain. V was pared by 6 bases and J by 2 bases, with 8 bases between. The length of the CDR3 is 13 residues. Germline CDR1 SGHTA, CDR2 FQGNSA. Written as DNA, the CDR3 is TGTGCCAGCAGTATCCGTGGCAATCAGCCCCAGCATTTT. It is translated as CASSIRGNQPQHF.

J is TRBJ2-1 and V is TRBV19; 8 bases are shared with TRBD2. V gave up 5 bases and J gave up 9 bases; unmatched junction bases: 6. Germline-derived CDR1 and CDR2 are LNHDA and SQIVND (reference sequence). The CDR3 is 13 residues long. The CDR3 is CASSPREGLEQFF. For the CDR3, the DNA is TGTGCCAGTAGTCCCCGGGAGGGGCTTGAGCAGTTCTTC. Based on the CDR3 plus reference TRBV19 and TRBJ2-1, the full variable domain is DGGITQSPKYLFRKEGQNVTLSCEQNLNHDAMYWYRQDPGQGLRLIYYSQIVNDFQKGDIAEGYSVSREKKESFPLTVTSAQKNPTAFYLCASSPREGLEQFFGPGTRLTVL.

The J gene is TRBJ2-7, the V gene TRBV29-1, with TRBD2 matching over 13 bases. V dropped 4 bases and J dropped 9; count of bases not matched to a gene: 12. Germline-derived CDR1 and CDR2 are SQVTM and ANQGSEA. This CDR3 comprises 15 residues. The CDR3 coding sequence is TGCAGCGTTGTTGAACCGGGACTAGCGGGAACTGGGCAGTACTTC. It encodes CSVVEPGLAGTGQYF.

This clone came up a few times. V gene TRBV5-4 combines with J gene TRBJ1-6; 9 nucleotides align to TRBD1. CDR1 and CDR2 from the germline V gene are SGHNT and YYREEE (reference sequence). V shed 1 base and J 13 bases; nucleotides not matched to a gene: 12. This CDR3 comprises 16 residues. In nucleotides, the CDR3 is TGTGCCAGCAGCTTGCCAACCGGGACAGGGAGGTCGCCCCTCCACTTT. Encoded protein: CASSLPTGTGRSPLHF.

CDR3: CASSQTTYEQYF. Here the CDR3 DNA reads TGTGCCAGCAGCCAGACAACCTACGAGCAGTACTTC. The rearrangement links TRBV5-8 to TRBJ2-7; D unresolved. With 4 bases removed from V and 2 bases from J, the gap between germline ends came to 7 bases. This CDR3 is 12 amino acids long. The V gene's germline CDR1 is SGHTS and CDR2 YDEGEE.

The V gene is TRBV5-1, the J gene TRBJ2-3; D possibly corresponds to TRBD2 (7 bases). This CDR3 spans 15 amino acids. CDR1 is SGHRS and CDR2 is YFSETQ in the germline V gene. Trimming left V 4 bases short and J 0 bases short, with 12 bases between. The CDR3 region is CASSRSGGSTDTQYF. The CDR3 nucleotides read TGCGCCAGCAGCCGATCGGGGGGCAGCACAGATACGCAGTATTTT.

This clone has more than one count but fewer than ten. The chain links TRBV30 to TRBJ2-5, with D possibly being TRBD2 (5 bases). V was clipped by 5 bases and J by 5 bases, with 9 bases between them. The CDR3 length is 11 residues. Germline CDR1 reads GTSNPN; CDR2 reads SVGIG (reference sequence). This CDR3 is CAWQRGETQYF. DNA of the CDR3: TGTGCCTGGCAGAGAGGGGAGACCCAGTACTTC. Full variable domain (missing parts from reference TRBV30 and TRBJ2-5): SQTIHQWPATLVQPVGSPLSLECTVEGTSNPNLYWYRQAAGRGLQLLFYSVGIGQISSEVPQNLSASRPQDRQFILSSKKLLLSDSGFYLCAWQRGETQYFGPGTRLLVL.

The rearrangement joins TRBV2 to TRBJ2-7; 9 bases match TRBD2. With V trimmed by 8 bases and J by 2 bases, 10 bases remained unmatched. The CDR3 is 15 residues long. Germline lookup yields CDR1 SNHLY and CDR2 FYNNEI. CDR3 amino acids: CASVVRGGAPYEQYF. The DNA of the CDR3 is TGTGCCAGCGTTGTACGCGGGGGGGCTCCCTACGAGCAGTACTTC.

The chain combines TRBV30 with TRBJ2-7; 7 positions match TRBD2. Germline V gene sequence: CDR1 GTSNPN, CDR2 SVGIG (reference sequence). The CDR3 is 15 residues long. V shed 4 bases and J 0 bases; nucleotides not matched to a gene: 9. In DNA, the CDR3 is TGTGCCTGGACCCTACGGGGGGAGGGCTCCTACGAGCAGTACTTC. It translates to CAWTLRGEGSYEQYF.

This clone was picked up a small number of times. The CDR3 loop reads CAWSSRSNTEAFF. The CDR3, as DNA: TGTGCCTGGAGTAGTAGGAGCAACACTGAAGCTTTCTTT. J is TRBJ1-1 and V is TRBV30; no definite D call. V was shortened by 2 bases and J by 2 bases, with 9 bases between the two germline ends. Germline values: CDR1 GTSNPN, CDR2 SVGIG (reference sequence). CDR3 length: 13 amino acids. Looking up the rest from reference TRBV30 and TRBJ1-1 gives the full variable domain: SQTIHQWPATLVQPVGSPLSLECTVEGTSNPNLYWYRQAAGRGLQLLFYSVGIGQISSEVPQNLSASRPQDRQFILSSKKLLLSDSGFYLCAWSSRSNTEAFFGQGTRLTVV.

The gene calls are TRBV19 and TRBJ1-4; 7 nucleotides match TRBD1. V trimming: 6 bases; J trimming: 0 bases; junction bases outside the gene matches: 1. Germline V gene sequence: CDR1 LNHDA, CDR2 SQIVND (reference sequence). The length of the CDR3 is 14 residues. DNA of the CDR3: TGTGCCAGTAGCGGGACAGCAACTAATGAAAAACTGTTTTTT. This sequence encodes CASSGTATNEKLFF.

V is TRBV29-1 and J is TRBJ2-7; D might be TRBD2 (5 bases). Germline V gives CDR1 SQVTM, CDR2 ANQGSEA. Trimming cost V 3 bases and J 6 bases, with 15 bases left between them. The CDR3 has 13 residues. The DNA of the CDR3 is TGCAGCGTTGATAGTCCGGAGGTGGGCGAGCAGTACTTC. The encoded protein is CSVDSPEVGEQYF.

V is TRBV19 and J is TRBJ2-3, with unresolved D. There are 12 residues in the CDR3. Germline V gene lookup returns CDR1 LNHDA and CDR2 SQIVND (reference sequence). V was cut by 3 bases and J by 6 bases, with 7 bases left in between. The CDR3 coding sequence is TGTGCCAGTAGTATCGACGGGGATACGCAGTATTTT. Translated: CASSIDGDTQYF.

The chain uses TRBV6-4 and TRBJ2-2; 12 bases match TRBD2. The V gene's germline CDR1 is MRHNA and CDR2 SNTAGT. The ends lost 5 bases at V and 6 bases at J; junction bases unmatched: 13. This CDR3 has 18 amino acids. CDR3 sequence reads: CASSLGLAGTSYPGELFF. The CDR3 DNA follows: TGTGCCAGCAGTCTCGGACTAGCGGGAACCTCTTATCCCGGGGAGCTGTTTTTT.

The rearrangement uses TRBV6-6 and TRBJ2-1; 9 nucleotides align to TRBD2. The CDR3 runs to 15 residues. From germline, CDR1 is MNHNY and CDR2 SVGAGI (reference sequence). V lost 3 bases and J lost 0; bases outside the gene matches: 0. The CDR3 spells CASSYSGSSYNEQFF. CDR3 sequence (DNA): TGTGCCAGCAGTTATAGCGGGAGCTCCTACAATGAGCAGTTCTTC.

The CDR3 DNA sequence: TGTGCCAGTACCATGCGAGGGTCTGGGGCCAACGTCCTGACTTTC. Translated, it gives CASTMRGSGANVLTF. The chain is built from TRBV19 and TRBJ2-6, with a tentative D call TRBD2 (5 bases). Trimming took 7 bases from V and 1 from J, leaving 11 bases between them. Germline V CDR1 and CDR2: LNHDA, SQIVND (reference sequence). There are 15 residues in the CDR3. Together with reference TRBV19 and TRBJ2-6, the CDR3 gives the full variable domain: DGGITQSPKYLFRKEGQNVTLSCEQNLNHDAMYWYRQDPGQGLRLIYYSQIVNDFQKGDIAEGYSVSREKKESFPLTVTSAQKNPTAFYLCASTMRGSGANVLTFGAGSRLTVL.

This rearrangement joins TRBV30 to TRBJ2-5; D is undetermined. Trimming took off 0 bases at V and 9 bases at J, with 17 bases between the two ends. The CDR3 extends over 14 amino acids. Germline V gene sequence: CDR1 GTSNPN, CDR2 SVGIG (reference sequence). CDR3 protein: CAWSVLGALAAQYF. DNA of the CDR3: TGTGCCTGGAGTGTACTTGGCGCCCTGGCGGCCCAGTACTTC.

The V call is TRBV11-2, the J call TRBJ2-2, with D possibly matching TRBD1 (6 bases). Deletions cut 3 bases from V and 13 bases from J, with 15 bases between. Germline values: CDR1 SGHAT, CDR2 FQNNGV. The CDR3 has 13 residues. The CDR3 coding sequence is TGTGCCAGCAGCTTTGGGGGCCATCTGGGGCTGTTTTTT. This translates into CASSFGGHLGLFF.

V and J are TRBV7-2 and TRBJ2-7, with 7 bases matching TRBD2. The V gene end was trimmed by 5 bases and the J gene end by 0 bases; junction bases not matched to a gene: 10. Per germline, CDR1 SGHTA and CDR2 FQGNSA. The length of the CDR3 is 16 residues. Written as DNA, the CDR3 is TGTGCCAGCAGCCTCGATATAGCGGGTAGCTCCTACGAGCAGTACTTC. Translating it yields CASSLDIAGSSYEQYF.

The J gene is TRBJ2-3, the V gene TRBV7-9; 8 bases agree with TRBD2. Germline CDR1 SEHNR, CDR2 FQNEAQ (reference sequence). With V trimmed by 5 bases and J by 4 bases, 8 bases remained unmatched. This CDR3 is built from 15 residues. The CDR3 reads CASSHTGGPPDTQYF. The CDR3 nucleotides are TGTGCCAGCAGCCATACGGGGGGGCCCCCAGATACGCAGTATTTT. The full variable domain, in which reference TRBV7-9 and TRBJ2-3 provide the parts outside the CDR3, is DTGVSQNPRHKITKRGQNVTFRCDPISEHNRLYWYRQTLGQGPEFLTYFQNEAQLEKSRLLSDRFSAERPKGSFSTLEIQRTEQGDSAMYLCASSHTGGPPDTQYFGPGTRLTVL.

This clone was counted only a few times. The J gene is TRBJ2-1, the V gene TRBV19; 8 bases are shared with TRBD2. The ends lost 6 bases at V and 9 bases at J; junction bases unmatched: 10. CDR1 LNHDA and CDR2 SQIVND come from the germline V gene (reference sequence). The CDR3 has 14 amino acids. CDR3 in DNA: TGTGCCAGTAGCCCGGGACTAGGCTTGGGTGAGCAGTTCTTC. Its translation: CASSPGLGLGEQFF.

CDR3 bases: TGTGCCAGCAGCGTAGCTTCCACTAGCGGAACCTACGAGCAGTACTTC. Its translation: CASSVASTSGTYEQYF. The rearrangement links TRBV9 to TRBJ2-7, with 8 bases aligning to TRBD2. The germline V gene has CDR1 SGDLS and CDR2 YYNGEE. The CDR3 totals 16 residues. Unmatched junction bases numbered 7, after V lost 0 bases and J lost 2 bases.

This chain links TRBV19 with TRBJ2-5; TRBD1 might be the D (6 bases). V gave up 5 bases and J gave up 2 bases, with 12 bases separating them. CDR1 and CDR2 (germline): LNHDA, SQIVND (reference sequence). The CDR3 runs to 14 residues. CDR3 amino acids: CASSLHGQQETQYF. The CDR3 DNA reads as TGTGCCAGTAGTCTACATGGACAGCAAGAGACCCAGTACTTC. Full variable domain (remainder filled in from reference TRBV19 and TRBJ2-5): DGGITQSPKYLFRKEGQNVTLSCEQNLNHDAMYWYRQDPGQGLRLIYYSQIVNDFQKGDIAEGYSVSREKKESFPLTVTSAQKNPTAFYLCASSLHGQQETQYFGPGTRLLVL.

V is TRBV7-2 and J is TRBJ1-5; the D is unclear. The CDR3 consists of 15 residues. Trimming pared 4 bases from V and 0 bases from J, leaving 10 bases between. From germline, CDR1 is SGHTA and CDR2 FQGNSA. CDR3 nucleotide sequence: TGTGCCAGCAGCTCTCTATCGGGTAGCAATCAGCCCCAGCATTTT. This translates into CASSSLSGSNQPQHF. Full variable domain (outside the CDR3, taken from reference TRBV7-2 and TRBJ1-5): GAGVSQSPSNKVTEKGKDVELRCDPISGHTALYWYRQSLGQGLEFLIYFQGNSAPDKSGLPSDRFSAERTGGSVSTLTIQRTQQEDSAVYLCASSSLSGSNQPQHFGDGTRLSIL.